The count of the clone carrying this TCR beta chain is one. Its target is not known. This record belongs to a study of STAT3 mutations in large granular lymphocyte leukemia. General study results and limits: At least one immunodominant TCR beta clonotype appeared in every T-cell large granular lymphocyte leukemia patient. All newly emerging clones after therapy were STAT3 wild type. Some patients had persisting codominant clonotypes that could mask small clones. In several patients, dominant TCR clone burden exceeded STAT3 mutant burden.

Each sample's TCRbeta library yielded on average roughly 43,000 productive templates. The table came from immunoSEQ multiplex PCR; TCRdb's copy has only in-frame clones and leaves some out. The data contain around 17,000 clones, 80% to 90% of them singletons. The sequence was obtained from a man aged 50-60 years with T-cell large granular lymphocyte leukemia. Some clones in this sample may be carry-over from other donors' samples. The sequencing sample was made of peripheral blood mononuclear cells.

This chain's CDR3 is CASSHTRTLTDTQYF. The CDR3 nucleotides read TGTGCCAGCAGCCACACGAGGACACTCACAGATACGCAGTATTTT. This chain links TRBV5-8 with TRBJ2-3; the D gene is possibly TRBD1 (5 bases). V lost 4 bases and J lost 2, with 14 bases in between. Germline assignment: CDR1 SGHTS and CDR2 YDEGEE. The CDR3 extends over 15 amino acids.